Below are 4 T cell receptor beta chains sequenced from a single sample in a study of blood T cells in healthy people across ages (dated by TCRdb to about 2015). The library came from 5' RACE. The reads were generated on an Illumina HiSeq 2500. A second about 7 to 12 cycle PCR used a sample-barcoded 5' primer and a J-beta primer mix. In TCRdb, the public reads were trimmed at Q25 with fastp and aligned with MiXCR, with productive beta chains retained. Rows matching on CDR3 protein sequence are summarized as one entry with the most common DNA and genes. The sample includes roughly 800,000 distinct CDR3 sequences, with over 45% observed a single time. The top ten constitute roughly 22% of the sample. The specimen was blood. The receptors here all came from a man aged 30 to 39 in good health.

Written as DNA, the CDR3 is TGCGCCAGCAGTCTATCGACAGGGAAGTCCTATGGCTACACCTTC. It yields the protein CASSLSTGKSYGYTF. The rearrangement joins TRBV5-1 to TRBJ1-2, with 7 bases identical to TRBD1. Trimming removed 5 bases from V and 4 bases from J; junction bases left unmatched: 11. Germline V gene data show CDR1 as SGHRS and CDR2 as YFSETQ. CDR3 length equals 15 residues.

The gene calls are TRBV7-2 and TRBJ2-3; 11 bases are shared with TRBD2. The CDR3 is 16 residues long. After removal of 1 base from V and 6 bases from J, the junction contained 6 bases not matched to a gene. Germline loops: CDR1 SGHTA, CDR2 FQGNSA. CDR3 sequence: CASSLEVVAGGDTQYF. For the CDR3, the DNA is TGTGCCAGCAGCTTAGAAGTCGTAGCGGGGGGGGATACGCAGTATTTT.

The chain is built from TRBV9 and TRBJ2-5; D is undetermined. The CDR3 runs to 13 residues. Germline V gene lookup returns CDR1 SGDLS and CDR2 YYNGEE. Trimming took off 2 bases at V and 11 bases at J, with 16 bases between the two ends. CDR3 residues: CASSVDSSNEQYF. CDR3 nucleotides: TGTGCCAGCAGCGTCGACTCGTCCAATGAGCAGTACTTC.

A few counts support this clonotype. The gene calls are TRBV7-2 and TRBJ2-3; the D gene is possibly TRBD1 (6 bases). Trimming took 3 bases from V and 1 from J, leaving 11 bases between them. Germline loops: CDR1 SGHTA, CDR2 FQGNSA. The CDR3 consists of 15 residues. The CDR3 bases are TGTGCCAGCAGCTTCGGGACACCACGCACAGATACGCAGTATTTT. This sequence encodes CASSFGTPRTDTQYF. Drawing the rest from reference TRBV7-2 and TRBJ2-3, the complete variable domain is GAGVSQSPSNKVTEKGKDVELRCDPISGHTALYWYRQSLGQGLEFLIYFQGNSAPDKSGLPSDRFSAERTGGSVSTLTIQRTQQEDSAVYLCASSFGTPRTDTQYFGPGTRLTVL.